Listed here is a single T cell receptor (beta chain). Stated time point: peripheral blood 6 weeks after treatment start. Enrolled patients showed locally advanced or metastatic urothelial carcinoma. Spiked synthetic TCR analogs estimated absolute template abundance per PCR. Sequencing used immunoSEQ multiplex PCR; TCRdb keeps in-frame clones, though not all of them. This sample has roughly 50,000 clones; about four fifths occur once, and the top ten carry approximately 8.8%. The sample comes from a study of PD-L1 blockade in urothelial cancer. Study-level background: Between 0 and 3 chemotherapy regimens preceded treatment for each patient. Blood analysis was done at 3 weeks (second dose) and 6 weeks after treatment began.

Trimming removed 7 bases from V and 4 bases from J, with 17 bases in between. Germline V lookup: CDR1 MNHNS, CDR2 SASEGT. The CDR3 runs 15 residues. V gene TRBV6-1 combines with J gene TRBJ2-1; D perhaps matches TRBD1 (7 bases). The TCR sequence derives from a man between 65 and 85 years old with urothelial cancer. Material: PBMCs, obtained around atezolizumab (anti-PD-L1) treatment. CDR3 DNA: TGTGCCAGCACTCTCGAGACAGGGAGGTACAATGAGCAGTTCTTC. Residues: CASTLETGRYNEQFF.